Below, 7 T cell receptor beta chains from the same sample are listed, as sequenced in a study of cytomegalovirus exposure and HLA in healthy donors. Generated by immunoSEQ multiplex PCR, the TCRdb table keeps only in-frame clones and is missing some. Of about 160,000 clones detected, roughly nine tenths appear once; the ten largest clones hold 4.5% to 7%. The sample consisted of PBMCs. The receptors stem from a woman aged 25 to 39 in good health and CMV-seronegative.

The CDR3 DNA sequence: TGTGCCAGCAGCTTAGAATACGGCGCGGATGGCTACACCTTC. This gives the protein CASSLEYGADGYTF. This sequence joins TRBV7-8 and TRBJ1-2; D gene uncertain. The CDR3 contains 14 residues. Germline loops: CDR1 SGHVS, CDR2 FQNEAQ. Trimming took off 1 base at V and 6 bases at J, with 12 bases between the two ends. Filled out from reference TRBV7-8 and TRBJ1-2, the complete variable domain reads GAGVSQSPRYKVAKRGQDVALRCDPISGHVSLFWYQQALGQGPEFLTYFQNEAQLDKSGLPSDRFFAERPEGSVSTLKIQRTQQEDSAVYLCASSLEYGADGYTFGSGTRLTVV.

CDR3 DNA sequence: TGCGCCAGCAGCTCGGGACTAGCGGGAGACCTCGCCTACGAGCAGTACTTC. Protein sequence: CASSSGLAGDLAYEQYF. The gene calls are TRBV5-1 and TRBJ2-7; 14 bases align to TRBD2. The CDR3 is 17 amino acids. CDR1 is SGHRS, CDR2 YFSETQ, per germline. V lost 3 bases, J lost 2 bases, and 7 bases stayed unmatched.

V usage is TRBV4-3 and J usage is TRBJ2-2; 9 bases map to TRBD2. With 0 bases clipped from V and 1 base from J, the junction kept 3 bases outside the gene matches. The CDR3 has 17 residues. Germline values: CDR1 LGHNA, CDR2 YSLEER. Here the CDR3 DNA reads TGCGCCAGCAGCCAAGAAACTAGCGGGCGGAACACCGGGGAGCTGTTTTTT. This gives the protein CASSQETSGRNTGELFF.

This rearrangement joins TRBV7-3 to TRBJ2-3; TRBD1 agrees at 9 bases. The V gene's germline CDR1 is SGHTA and CDR2 FQGTGA. V lost 5 bases and J lost 3; bases outside the gene matches: 6. The CDR3 covers 15 residues. CDR3 sequence reads: CASSPPTGGTDTQYF. The CDR3 DNA sequence: TGTGCCAGCAGCCCACCGACAGGGGGAACAGATACGCAGTATTTT.

The chain couples TRBV9 to TRBJ1-1; D is undetermined. Germline V gene lookup returns CDR1 SGDLS and CDR2 YYNGEE. This CDR3 spans 14 amino acids. The germline V and J ends were trimmed by 4 bases and 1 base, with 11 bases remaining between them. In DNA, the CDR3 is TGTGCCAGCAGCCCGGAGACGGGGAACACTGAAGCTTTCTTT. It encodes CASSPETGNTEAFF.

J is TRBJ1-5 and V is TRBV7-9, with 7 bases lining up with TRBD1. V trimming: 6 bases; J trimming: 2 bases; junction bases outside the gene matches: 7. Germline V lookup: CDR1 SEHNR, CDR2 FQNEAQ (reference sequence). This CDR3 is 15 amino acids long. The CDR3 DNA sequence: TGTGCCAGCAGTATTACAGGGGTCGGCAATCAGCCCCAGCATTTT. This sequence encodes CASSITGVGNQPQHF.

CDR3 region: CASSVNSGAYGYTF. CDR3 DNA sequence: TGTGCCAGCAGCGTGAATAGCGGAGCCTATGGCTACACCTTC. This sequence joins TRBV9 and TRBJ1-2; D is ambiguous. Germline V lookup: CDR1 SGDLS, CDR2 YYNGEE. The CDR3 is made up of 14 amino acids. Between the trimmed V and J ends, which lost 2 bases and 4 bases, there was a span of 12 bases.